This paragraph reports one T cell receptor beta chain. The V and J ends lost 3 bases and 7 bases respectively, with 24 bases between them. The CDR3 covers 17 residues. CDR1 is SEHNR, CDR2 FQNEAQ, per germline (reference sequence). The method was immunoSEQ multiplex PCR; TCRdb's version includes in-frame clones alone and lacks a portion of them. Here the sample spans 40,000 to 50,000 clones, 90% being singletons. The source of the sample is a study of T cell changes during pregnancy in multiple sclerosis. The sample here was CD8+ T cells from peripheral blood mononuclear cells, taken in the first trimester of pregnancy. This sequence was found in a female donor with multiple sclerosis, enrolled in a pregnancy study. The chain employs TRBV7-9 and TRBJ1-1; possibly TRBD1 for D (5 bases). The CDR3 region has the DNA TGTGCCAGCAGCTTCATAAACAGGCCGGCCAGAAAATTTGAAGCTTTCTTT. It codes for CASSFINRPARKFEAFF.